What follows is one T cell receptor (beta chain) and its context. CDR1 and CDR2 (germline): SGHTA, FQGTGA. This CDR3 has 15 residues. The germline V and J ends were trimmed by 1 base and 9 bases, with 16 bases remaining between them. This entry comes from a study of radiotherapy plus CTLA-4 blockade in lung cancer. The method was immunoSEQ multiplex PCR; TCRdb's version includes in-frame clones alone and lacks a portion of them. The sample holds roughly 50,000 clones; 79% are singletons and the top ten take under 3.5%. The sequences come from peripheral blood, collected from a patient treated with radiotherapy plus ipilimumab. The chain links TRBV7-3 to TRBJ2-1; no definite D call. The sequence was collected from a human donor with non-small cell lung cancer who had a partial response to radiotherapy plus ipilimumab. The CDR3 region has the DNA TGTGCCAGCAGCTTAAATCAGGCAGCAGTGGGTGAGCAGTTCTTC. Encoded protein: CASSLNQAAVGEQFF.